This T cell receptor beta chain was recorded in a study of human T cells and chemical hapten exposure. MiXCR, run by TCRdb on the RACE reads, gives a single entry per CDR3 protein. The sample shows roughly 100,000 distinct CDR3 sequences, more than 10% of them seen only once. The time point is: pre-sensitization, week 0. Treatment in this sample: therapeutic diphenylcyclopropenone sensitization with weekly scalp DPC. The CDR3 totals 15 residues. From germline, CDR1 is MNHEY and CDR2 SVGEGT. Trimming stripped 7 bases from V and 4 bases from J, with 16 bases between. The TCR comes from a woman aged 55-69 years with alopecia areata. Some clones in this sample may be carry-over from other donors' samples. The sequenced sample was whole blood, obtained in connection with sensitization to the hapten diphenylcyclopropenone (DPC). J is TRBJ2-2 and V is TRBV6-2 or TRBV6-3; weak D call: TRBD2 (6 bases). CDR3 amino acids: CASTHRRGRTGELFF. The CDR3 region has the DNA TGTGCCAGCACCCACCGGAGGGGCCGCACCGGGGAGCTGTTTTTT.